The 17 T cell receptor beta chains presented below share a single source sample, sequenced in a study of sequential checkpoint blockade in melanoma. Sequencing was performed with immunoSEQ multiplex PCR; in TCRdb, only in-frame clones are kept and a portion is missing. The data hold about 40,000 clones, with approximately 90% observed a single time. The treatment is: randomized to nivolumab then ipilimumab (arm A) or the reverse (arm B). The sample was CD8+ T cells sorted from blood (inferred from file names), taken from a patient given nivolumab and ipilimumab in sequence. The receptors here all came from a human donor with melanoma.

The chain joins TRBV30 to TRBJ1-1, with a possible D match to TRBD1 (5 bases). This CDR3 has 17 amino acids. V lost 0 bases to trimming and J lost 0 bases, with 17 bases between them. The germline V gene has CDR1 GTSNPN and CDR2 SVGIG (reference sequence). The chain's CDR3 is CAWSVGQGLMMNTEAFF. Here the CDR3 DNA reads TGTGCCTGGAGTGTCGGCCAGGGATTGATGATGAACACTGAAGCTTTCTTT.

CDR3 DNA: TGTGCCAGCAGTGATGGTACTTACAATGAGCAGTTCTTC. Its protein is CASSDGTYNEQFF. The chain has TRBV25-1 and TRBJ2-1, with unresolved D. The V end lost 3 bases, the J end lost 4 bases, and 7 bases lay between the germline ends. This CDR3 has 13 amino acids. Per the germline V gene, CDR1 is MGHDK and CDR2 is SYGVNS.

This chain connects TRBV19 to TRBJ2-1; TRBD2 agrees at 11 bases. Germline V gene lookup returns CDR1 LNHDA and CDR2 SQIVND (reference sequence). CDR3 length equals 17 residues. The ends lost 1 base at V and 3 bases at J; junction bases unmatched: 5. The CDR3 sequence is CASSIVPTSGSYNEQFF. For the CDR3, the DNA is TGTGCCAGTAGTATAGTCCCAACTAGCGGGAGCTACAATGAGCAGTTCTTC. Full variable domain (missing parts from reference TRBV19 and TRBJ2-1): DGGITQSPKYLFRKEGQNVTLSCEQNLNHDAMYWYRQDPGQGLRLIYYSQIVNDFQKGDIAEGYSVSREKKESFPLTVTSAQKNPTAFYLCASSIVPTSGSYNEQFFGPGTRLTVL.

This sequence joins TRBV27 and TRBJ1-5, with D possibly matching TRBD1 (6 bases). The germline V and J ends were trimmed by 4 bases and 0 bases, with 16 bases remaining between them. The length of the CDR3 is 17 residues. The germline V gene has CDR1 MNHEY and CDR2 SMNVEV (reference sequence). The CDR3 reads CASSYRAGGYSNQPQHF. The CDR3, as DNA: TGTGCCAGCAGTTACAGGGCGGGGGGTTATAGCAATCAGCCCCAGCATTTT.

V is TRBV7-9 and J is TRBJ2-5; D gene unclear. V was trimmed by 5 bases and J by 5 bases, leaving 12 bases between them. The CDR3 runs to 13 residues. Germline assignment: CDR1 SEHNR and CDR2 FQNEAQ (reference sequence). CDR3 sequence reads: CASSNPPRETQYF. The DNA of the CDR3 is TGTGCCAGCAGCAATCCCCCCAGGGAGACCCAGTACTTC.

The V call is TRBV27, the J call TRBJ2-1; the match to TRBD2 covers 7 bases. Per the germline V gene, CDR1 is MNHEY and CDR2 is SMNVEV (reference sequence). V lost 6 bases to trimming and J lost 4 bases; unmatched junction nucleotides: 9. The CDR3 runs to 15 residues. Written as DNA, the CDR3 is TGTGCCAGCAGCATTAGGGCTAGCGGATACAATGAGCAGTTCTTC. It translates to CASSIRASGYNEQFF.

This sequence joins TRBV4-1 and TRBJ1-2; D ambiguous. The germline CDR1 and CDR2 sequences are MGHRA and YSYEKL. This CDR3 region has 13 residues. V gave up 3 bases and J gave up 0 bases, with 5 bases separating them. CDR3: CASSQATNYGYTF. CDR3 in DNA: TGCGCCAGCAGCCAGGCCACTAACTATGGCTACACCTTC.

The rearrangement links TRBV5-1 to TRBJ2-2; D possibly corresponds to TRBD1 (5 bases). Per the germline V gene, CDR1 is SGHRS and CDR2 is YFSETQ. The CDR3 length is 15 residues. The V end lost 4 bases, the J end lost 1 base, and 11 bases lay between the germline ends. CDR3 in amino acids: CASSPETENTGELFF. The CDR3 DNA reads as TGCGCCAGCAGCCCCGAGACAGAGAACACCGGGGAGCTGTTTTTT. The full variable domain, in which reference TRBV5-1 and TRBJ2-2 provide the parts outside the CDR3, is KAGVTQTPRYLIKTRGQQVTLSCSPISGHRSVSWYQQTPGQGLQFLFEYFSETQRNKGNFPGRFSGRQFSNSRSEMNVSTLELGDSALYLCASSPETENTGELFFGEGSRLTVL.

The V and J genes are TRBV7-2 and TRBJ1-1; D call uncertain. Trimming removed 0 bases at V and 0 bases at J, with 8 bases between. There are 15 residues in the CDR3. The germline gives CDR1 SGHTA, CDR2 FQGNSA. The CDR3 region has the DNA TGTGCCAGCAGCTTAGCTGGAGGGATGAACACTGAAGCTTTCTTT. It specifies CASSLAGGMNTEAFF.

This clone qualifies as medium-sized. The chain joins TRBV5-1 to TRBJ2-2; 10 nucleotides match TRBD1. With V trimmed by 4 bases and J by 2 bases, 8 bases remained unmatched. CDR1 and CDR2 (germline): SGHRS, YFSETQ. The CDR3 contains 17 residues. CDR3 DNA sequence: TGCGCCAGCAGCCAAAAGATGACAGGGGGCAACACCGGGGAGCTGTTTTTT. It specifies CASSQKMTGGNTGELFF. Looking up the rest from reference TRBV5-1 and TRBJ2-2 gives the full variable domain: KAGVTQTPRYLIKTRGQQVTLSCSPISGHRSVSWYQQTPGQGLQFLFEYFSETQRNKGNFPGRFSGRQFSNSRSEMNVSTLELGDSALYLCASSQKMTGGNTGELFFGEGSRLTVL.

The J gene is TRBJ2-3, the V gene TRBV7-9; perhaps TRBD2 as D (6 bases). The CDR3 is 15 residues long. Per the germline V gene, CDR1 is SEHNR and CDR2 is FQNEAQ (reference sequence). Trimming pared 3 bases from V and 1 base from J, leaving 11 bases between. Here the CDR3 reads CASSLLATRTDTQYF. The CDR3 bases are TGTGCCAGCAGCTTGCTAGCGACCCGCACAGATACGCAGTATTTT. Based on the CDR3 plus reference TRBV7-9 and TRBJ2-3, the full variable domain is DTGVSQNPRHKITKRGQNVTFRCDPISEHNRLYWYRQTLGQGPEFLTYFQNEAQLEKSRLLSDRFSAERPKGSFSTLEIQRTEQGDSAMYLCASSLLATRTDTQYFGPGTRLTVL.

V and J are TRBV9 and TRBJ2-1, with TRBD2 matching over 14 bases. Germline trimming cut 0 bases from V and 5 bases from J; bases unmatched to any gene: 4. Germline lookup yields CDR1 SGDLS and CDR2 YYNGEE. CDR3 length: 17 residues. Here the CDR3 reads CASSVGGTSGRNNEQFF. CDR3 nucleotides: TGTGCCAGCAGCGTAGGGGGGACTAGCGGGAGAAACAATGAGCAGTTCTTC.

V gene TRBV4-1 combines with J gene TRBJ2-5; 9 bases are shared with TRBD2. The J call is in doubt because the DNA end fits TRBJ2-7 better. CDR1 is MGHRA and CDR2 is YSYEKL in the germline V gene. The CDR3 spans 18 residues. The CDR3: CASSYGSGLARGSLEQYF. The CDR3 DNA follows: TGCGCCAGCAGCTATGGGAGTGGACTAGCGAGGGGCTCTCTCGAGCAGTACTTC.

The chain uses TRBV19 and TRBJ2-3; D is ambiguous. V gave up 5 bases and J gave up 11 bases, with 20 bases separating them. The germline V gene has CDR1 LNHDA and CDR2 SQIVND (reference sequence). CDR3 length: 14 residues. CDR3 loop: CASSPPGPAVGQYF. The CDR3 DNA is TGTGCCAGTAGTCCTCCTGGGCCGGCCGTGGGGCAGTATTTT.

In its sample, this clone was seen a few times. Other nucleotide sequences from this sample produce the same CDR3. The chain links TRBV6-4 to TRBJ2-2; no clear D gene. Germline V gene sequence: CDR1 MRHNA, CDR2 SNTAGT. The CDR3 spans 13 residues. Trimming cost V 0 bases and J 4 bases, with 3 bases left between them. The CDR3 sequence: CASSDSSTGELFF. CDR3 in DNA: TGTGCCAGCAGTGACTCTAGCACCGGGGAGCTGTTTTTT.

This sequence joins TRBV10-3 and TRBJ2-1; a weak D match, TRBD1 (6 bases). V lost 3 bases, J lost 6 bases, and 21 bases lay in between. CDR3 size: 17 residues. The germline V gene encodes CDR1 ENHRY and CDR2 SYGVKD. The CDR3 spells CAISEATGSLLGNEQFF. In nucleotides, the CDR3 is TGTGCCATCAGTGAAGCGACAGGCAGCCTACTTGGCAATGAGCAGTTCTTC.

The J gene is TRBJ2-2, the V gene TRBV7-6; D gene unclear. Germline V CDR1 and CDR2: SGHVS, FNYEAQ. The CDR3 loop spans 14 amino acids. V lost 4 bases and J 2 bases, leaving 8 bases between the germline ends. The CDR3 DNA is TGTGCCAGCAGCTCTCAGAAAAACACCGGGGAGCTGTTTTTT. This gives the protein CASSSQKNTGELFF.